This T cell receptor beta chain comes out of a study of prognosis after radiotherapy for stage I lung cancer. Background on the study: Several of the patients had squamous cell carcinoma tumors, while 12 to 13 had adenocarcinoma tumors.

Germline-derived CDR1 and CDR2 are SGHTA and FQGNSA. This CDR3 is built from 15 residues. Trimming took 3 bases from V and 3 from J; bases not matched to a gene: 6. Concerning this clonotype: A far bigger clonotype differs at one base, so this is likely a read error.

The authors amplified TCR beta CDR3 from genomic DNA using two-round multiplex PCR. First-round PCR, the initial amplification, used primers specific to each TRBV and TRBJ gene. Universal primers were used for second-round PCR. TCRdb processed the multiplex PCR reads anew with MiXCR; each CDR3 protein has one entry. The profile covers 15,000 to 20,000 distinct CDR3 sequences, with 29% appearing a single time and around 32% taken by the ten largest. The sequencing used PBMCs, collected before or after stereotactic body radiation therapy (not recorded which). The chain recombines TRBV7-2 with TRBJ2-3; 7 bases line up with TRBD2. The TCR was taken from a donor aged 50 or older with non-small cell lung cancer. DNA for the CDR3: TGTGCCAGCAGCTTGGCGGGAGTTGGGACAGATACGCAGTATTTT. This translates into CASSLAGVGTDTQYF. The full variable domain, rest sourced from reference TRBV7-2 and TRBJ2-3, is GAGVSQSPSNKVTEKGKDVELRCDPISGHTALYWYRQSLGQGLEFLIYFQGNSAPDKSGLPSDRFSAERTGGSVSTLTIQRTQQEDSAVYLCASSLAGVGTDTQYFGPGTRLTVL.